This passage covers 21 T cell receptor beta chains from one sample sequenced in a study of blood T cell repertoires in COVID-19. The table came from immunoSEQ multiplex PCR; TCRdb's copy has only in-frame clones and leaves some out. The table records 200,000 to 250,000 clones, 82% of them present only once. What was sequenced was PBMCs or T cells enriched from blood (not recorded which). Every receptor here comes from an older woman who had recovered from COVID-19.

This clone has a handful of counts. CDR3 region: CASSPLASSFYNEQFF. The CDR3 DNA reads TGTGCCAGCTCACCACTAGCGTCCTCCTTCTACAATGAGCAGTTCTTC. The V and J genes are TRBV18 and TRBJ2-1, with D possibly matching TRBD2 (5 bases). Trimming pared 1 base from V and 3 bases from J, leaving 13 bases between. Germline V gene lookup returns CDR1 KGHSH and CDR2 LQKENI. This CDR3 has 16 residues.

This clone was recorded only once. The gene calls are TRBV29-1 and TRBJ2-7; D unresolved. Germline CDR1 is SQVTM and CDR2 is ANQGSEA. The V gene lost 4 bases and the J gene lost 5 bases, with 9 bases spanning the gap. This CDR3 comprises 11 residues. The CDR3 spells CSVGIRDEQYF. The CDR3 DNA reads TGCAGCGTTGGAATTCGGGACGAGCAGTACTTC.

The chain links TRBV11-2 to TRBJ2-1; 15 nucleotides agree with TRBD2. V trimming: 5 bases; J trimming: 7 bases; junction bases outside the gene matches: 3. The CDR3 consists of 15 residues. Germline CDR1 reads SGHAT; CDR2 reads FQNNGV. The CDR3 DNA is TGTGCCAGCAGCACCGGGACTAGCGGGAGGAATGAGCAGTTCTTC. Translated, it gives CASSTGTSGRNEQFF.

This chain uses TRBV4-3 with TRBJ2-3, with D maybe TRBD1 (5 bases). The ends were cut back, 2 bases at V and 1 base at J, with 10 bases in the middle. The CDR3 contains 15 residues. CDR1 is LGHNA, CDR2 YSLEER, per germline. CDR3 DNA sequence: TGCGCCAGCAGCCAAAGGGGCGTGGGCACAGATACGCAGTATTTT. It encodes CASSQRGVGTDTQYF.

This rearrangement joins TRBV10-3 to TRBJ2-1; maybe TRBD2 (6 bases). V lost 8 bases and J 8 bases, leaving 19 bases between the germline ends. The CDR3 is 14 residues long. Germline CDR1 is ENHRY and CDR2 is SYGVKD. The CDR3 region has the DNA TGTGCCATCTCGCCCCTAGCGCGGCTCCATGAGCAGTTCTTC. Translated: CAISPLARLHEQFF.

This clone was recorded once. V gene TRBV14 combines with J gene TRBJ2-3, with TRBD1 identical over 12 bases. CDR1 is SGHDN, CDR2 FVKESK, per germline. The length of the CDR3 is 15 residues. The V gene end was trimmed by 6 bases and the J gene end by 5 bases; junction bases not matched to a gene: 6. The CDR3, as DNA: TGTGCCAGCAGGGCCGGGGACAGGGGGCTAGATACGCAGTATTTT. This encodes CASRAGDRGLDTQYF. Full variable domain (rest looked up from reference TRBV14 and TRBJ2-3): EAGVTQFPSHSVIEKGQTVTLRCDPISGHDNLYWYRRVMGKEIKFLLHFVKESKQDESGMPNNRFLAERTGGTYSTLKVQPAELEDSGVYFCASRAGDRGLDTQYFGPGTRLTVL.

The chain links TRBV6-5 to TRBJ2-7, with a possible D match to TRBD1 (6 bases). This CDR3 is 15 amino acids long. Trimming took 7 bases from V and 2 from J, leaving 18 bases between them. Germline CDR1 reads MNHEY; CDR2 reads SVGAGI. CDR3 sequence (DNA): TGTGCCAGCACCCGAGGGGGTGGGATCCCCTACGAGCAGTACTTC. Protein product: CASTRGGGIPYEQYF.

The chain is built from TRBV6-5 and TRBJ1-2; no definite D call. Per germline, CDR1 MNHEY and CDR2 SVGAGI. V lost 6 bases and J 7 bases, leaving 12 bases between the germline ends. The CDR3 totals 12 residues. CDR3 region: CASSQWAGGYTF. The CDR3 DNA sequence: TGTGCCAGCAGCCAATGGGCCGGTGGCTACACCTTC.

This chain links TRBV19 with TRBJ1-6; 7 nucleotides align to TRBD1. Germline-derived CDR1 and CDR2 are LNHDA and SQIVND (reference sequence). Losses at the gene ends were 4 bases for V and 4 bases for J; bases not matched to a gene: 4. The CDR3 has 15 amino acids. The DNA of the CDR3 is TGTGCCAGTAGTAAGGACAGGAGTTATAATTCACCCCTCCACTTT. This codes for CASSKDRSYNSPLHF.

This rearrangement joins TRBV2 to TRBJ1-6; TRBD1 is a possible D gene (6 bases). Germline V gene data show CDR1 as SNHLY and CDR2 as FYNNEI. Trimming cost V 8 bases and J 7 bases, with 12 bases left between them. The CDR3 has 13 residues. CDR3 loop: CASDITGNSPLHF. CDR3 bases: TGTGCCAGCGATATCACAGGGAATTCACCCCTCCACTTT.

The CDR3 DNA follows: TGTGCCAGCAGCGTAGGACGGACTACCTATAATTCACCCCTCCACTTT. Amino acids: CASSVGRTTYNSPLHF. The chain recombines TRBV9 with TRBJ1-6; D unclear. The V end lost 0 bases, the J end lost 2 bases, and 9 bases lay between the germline ends. Germline CDR1 and CDR2: SGDLS and YYNGEE. The CDR3 spans 16 residues.

The J gene is TRBJ2-5, the V gene TRBV7-9, with 10 bases that match TRBD1. J was trimmed by 4 bases and V by 5 bases; bases with no gene match: 4. Germline assignment: CDR1 SEHNR and CDR2 FQNEAQ (reference sequence). There are 14 residues in the CDR3. CDR3 protein: CASSPGDRGETQYF. The CDR3 DNA follows: TGTGCCAGCAGCCCGGGGGACAGGGGAGAGACCCAGTACTTC.

V is TRBV18 and J is TRBJ1-2, with no clear D. The germline gives CDR1 KGHSH, CDR2 LQKENI. V was trimmed by 3 bases and J by 7 bases, leaving 18 bases between them. The CDR3 runs 15 residues. In DNA form, the CDR3 reads TGTGCCAGCTCACCGGATGGGGAGGTTTCTTCTGGCTACACCTTC. It codes for CASSPDGEVSSGYTF. The entire variable domain, with the rest obtained from reference TRBV18 and TRBJ1-2, is as follows: NAGVMQNPRHLVRRRGQEARLRCSPMKGHSHVYWYRQLPEEGLKFMVYLQKENIIDESGMPKERFSAEFPKEGPSILRIQQVVRGDSAAYFCASSPDGEVSSGYTFGSGTRLTVV.

J is TRBJ2-5 and V is TRBV19, with TRBD1 matching over 7 bases. Trimming removed 6 bases from V and 1 base from J; junction bases left unmatched: 5. Germline CDR1 reads LNHDA; CDR2 reads SQIVND (reference sequence). The CDR3 extends over 14 amino acids. CDR3 residues: CASSPGQVQETQYF. In nucleotides, the CDR3 is TGTGCCAGTAGCCCAGGACAGGTCCAAGAGACCCAGTACTTC.

V and J are TRBV4-3 and TRBJ2-7, with D possibly matching TRBD1 (6 bases). V was pared by 4 bases and J by 0 bases, with 10 bases between. The CDR3 has 14 amino acids. Per the germline V gene, CDR1 is LGHNA and CDR2 is YSLEER. The CDR3 region is CASSPDRSSYEQYF. CDR3 bases: TGCGCCAGCAGCCCCGACAGGAGCTCCTACGAGCAGTACTTC.

This sequence joins TRBV18 and TRBJ1-3; TRBD1 agrees at 8 bases. J gave up 7 bases and V 3 bases, and 8 bases lay outside the gene matches. The length of the CDR3 is 15 residues. Germline assignment: CDR1 KGHSH and CDR2 LQKENI. CDR3 DNA: TGTGCCAGCTCACCCGACAGGGGAGAGAGGAACACCATATATTTT. Protein product: CASSPDRGERNTIYF.

The chain uses TRBV25-1 and TRBJ2-6; D remains ambiguous. Germline assignment: CDR1 MGHDK and CDR2 SYGVNS. Trimming pared 3 bases from V and 1 base from J, leaving 4 bases between. This CDR3 is built from 14 residues. CDR3 bases: TGTGCCAGCAGTGACCTTTCTGGGGCCAACGTCCTGACTTTC. This codes for CASSDLSGANVLTF.

This rearrangement joins TRBV2 to TRBJ2-7, with 9 nucleotides matching TRBD2. The junction had 13 bases not matched to a gene; V was cut back by 5 bases and J by 5 bases. The CDR3 sequence is 16 residues long. The V gene's germline CDR1 is SNHLY and CDR2 FYNNEI. This chain's CDR3 is CASSPRGGRERNEQYF. The CDR3 DNA reads as TGTGCCAGCAGTCCCCGTGGCGGGAGGGAAAGAAACGAGCAGTACTTC.

The CDR3 region is CASSAGLAGRQFF. DNA for the CDR3: TGTGCCAGCAGCGCAGGACTAGCGGGGAGGCAGTTCTTC. The gene calls are TRBV6-2 or TRBV6-3 and TRBJ2-1, with 12 positions matching TRBD2. Trimming at V came to 6 bases and at J to 12 bases, leaving 6 bases not matched to a gene. CDR1 is MNHEY and CDR2 is SVGEGT in the germline V gene. The CDR3 runs to 13 residues.

The CDR3 loop is CASSLGTSPSTDTQYF. As DNA, the CDR3 is TGTGCCAGCAGCTTAGGAACGAGCCCTAGCACAGATACGCAGTATTTT. The rearrangement links TRBV13 to TRBJ2-3, with D hard to call. CDR1 PRHDT and CDR2 FYEKMQ come from the germline V gene (reference sequence). The V and J ends lost 0 bases and 0 bases respectively, with 10 bases between them. The CDR3 is 16 residues long. Filled out from reference TRBV13 and TRBJ2-3, the complete variable domain reads AAGVIQSPRHLIKEKRETATLKCYPIPRHDTVYWYQQGPGQDPQFLISFYEKMQSDKGSIPDRFSAQQFSDYHSELNMSSLELGDSALYFCASSLGTSPSTDTQYFGPGTRLTVL.

The chain is built from TRBV18 and TRBJ1-3, with 8 bases that match TRBD1. With V trimmed by 8 bases and J by 0 bases, 9 bases remained unmatched. The CDR3 contains 16 residues. Per germline, CDR1 KGHSH and CDR2 LQKENI. CDR3 protein: CASRKDREGSGNTIYF. CDR3 in DNA: TGTGCCAGCAGAAAGGACAGGGAGGGCTCTGGAAACACCATATATTTT.